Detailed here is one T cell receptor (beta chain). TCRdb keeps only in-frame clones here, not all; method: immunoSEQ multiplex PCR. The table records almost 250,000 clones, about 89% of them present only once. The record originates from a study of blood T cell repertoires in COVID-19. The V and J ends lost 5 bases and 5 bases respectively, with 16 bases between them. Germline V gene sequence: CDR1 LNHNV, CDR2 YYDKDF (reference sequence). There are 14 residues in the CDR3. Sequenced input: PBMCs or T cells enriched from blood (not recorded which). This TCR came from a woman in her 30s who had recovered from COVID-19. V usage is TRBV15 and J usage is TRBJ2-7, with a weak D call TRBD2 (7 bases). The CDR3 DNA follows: TGTGCCACCAGCGGGGGGAGGGGGACGCACGAGCAGTACTTC. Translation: CATSGGRGTHEQYF.